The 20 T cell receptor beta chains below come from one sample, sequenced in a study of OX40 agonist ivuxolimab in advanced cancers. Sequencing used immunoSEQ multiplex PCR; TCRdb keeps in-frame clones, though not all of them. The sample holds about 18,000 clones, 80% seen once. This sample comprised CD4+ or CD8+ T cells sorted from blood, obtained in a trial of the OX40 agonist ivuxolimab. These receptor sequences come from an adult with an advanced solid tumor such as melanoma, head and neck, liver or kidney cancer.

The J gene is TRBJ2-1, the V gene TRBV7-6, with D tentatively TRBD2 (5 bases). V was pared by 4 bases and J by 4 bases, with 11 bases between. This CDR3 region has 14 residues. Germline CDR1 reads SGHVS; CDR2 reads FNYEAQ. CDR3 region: CASSSIRGYNEQFF. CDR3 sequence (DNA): TGTGCCAGCAGCTCCATCCGGGGTTACAATGAGCAGTTCTTC.

The CDR3 reads CASSLKGSGVSTDTQYF. The DNA for the CDR3 is TGTGCCAGCAGCTTAAAAGGGAGCGGGGTTAGCACAGATACGCAGTATTTT. This chain links TRBV7-3 with TRBJ2-3, with 7 positions matching TRBD2. J gave up 0 bases and V 1 base, and 7 bases lay outside the gene matches. Germline CDR1 SGHTA, CDR2 FQGTGA. The length of the CDR3 is 17 residues.

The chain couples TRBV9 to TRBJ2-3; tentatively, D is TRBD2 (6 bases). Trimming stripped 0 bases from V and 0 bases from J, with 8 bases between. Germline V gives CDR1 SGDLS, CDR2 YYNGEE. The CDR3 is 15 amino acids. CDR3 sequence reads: CASSVEAGSTDTQYF. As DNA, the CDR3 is TGTGCCAGCAGCGTAGAGGCGGGGAGCACAGATACGCAGTATTTT.

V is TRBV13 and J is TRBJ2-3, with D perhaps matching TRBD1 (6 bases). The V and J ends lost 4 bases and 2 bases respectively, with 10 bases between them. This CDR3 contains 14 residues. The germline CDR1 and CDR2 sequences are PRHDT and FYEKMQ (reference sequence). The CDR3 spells CASSSGTLTDTQYF. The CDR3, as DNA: TGTGCCAGCAGCTCCGGGACACTCACAGATACGCAGTATTTT.

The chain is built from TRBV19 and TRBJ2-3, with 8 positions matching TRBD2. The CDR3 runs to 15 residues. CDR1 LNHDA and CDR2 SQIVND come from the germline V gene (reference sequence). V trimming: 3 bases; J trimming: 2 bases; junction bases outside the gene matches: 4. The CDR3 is CASSIYGRATDTQYF. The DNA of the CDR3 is TGTGCCAGTAGTATTTACGGGAGGGCCACAGATACGCAGTATTTT.

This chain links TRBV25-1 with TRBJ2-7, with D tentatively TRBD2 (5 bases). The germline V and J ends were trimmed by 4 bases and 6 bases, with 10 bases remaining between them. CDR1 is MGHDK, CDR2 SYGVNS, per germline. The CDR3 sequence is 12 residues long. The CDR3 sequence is CASSGARGEQYF. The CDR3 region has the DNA TGTGCCAGCAGTGGGGCCCGGGGCGAGCAGTACTTC.

The CDR3 spells CASSIKRNQPQHF. DNA for the CDR3: TGTGCCAGTAGTATAAAGCGCAATCAGCCCCAGCATTTT. The chain employs TRBV19 and TRBJ1-5, with D hard to call. The CDR3 has 13 residues. Trimming took off 2 bases at V and 2 bases at J, with 4 bases between the two ends. Germline V gene lookup returns CDR1 LNHDA and CDR2 SQIVND (reference sequence).

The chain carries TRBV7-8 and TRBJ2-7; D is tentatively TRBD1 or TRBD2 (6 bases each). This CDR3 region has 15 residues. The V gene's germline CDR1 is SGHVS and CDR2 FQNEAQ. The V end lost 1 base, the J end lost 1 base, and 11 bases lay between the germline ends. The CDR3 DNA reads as TGTGCCAGCAGCTTAGATAGGGGGGAATCCTACGAGCAGTACTTC. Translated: CASSLDRGESYEQYF.

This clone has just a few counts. The CDR3 DNA reads as TGTGCCAGCAGCGACCCCAGGGGGGTAGCTGAAGCTTTCTTT. This gives the protein CASSDPRGVAEAFF. The chain links TRBV6-6 to TRBJ1-1; 7 nucleotides agree with TRBD1. The CDR3 spans 14 residues. Germline trimming cut 6 bases from V and 6 bases from J; bases unmatched to any gene: 10. Germline CDR1 and CDR2: MNHNY and SVGAGI (reference sequence).

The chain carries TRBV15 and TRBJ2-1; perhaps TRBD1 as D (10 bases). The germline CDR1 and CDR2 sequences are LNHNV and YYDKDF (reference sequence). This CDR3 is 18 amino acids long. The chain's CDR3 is CATSGTGAGGPSYNEQFF. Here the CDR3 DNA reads TGTGCTACATCCGGGACAGGGGCGGGGGGGCCCTCCTACAATGAGCAGTTCTTC.

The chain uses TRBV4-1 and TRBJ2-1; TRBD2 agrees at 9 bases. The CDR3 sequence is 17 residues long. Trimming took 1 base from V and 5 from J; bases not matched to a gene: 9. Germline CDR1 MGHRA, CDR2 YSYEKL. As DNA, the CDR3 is TGCGCCAGCAGCCAAGGACTAGCGGCCCGATCCCACAATGAGCAGTTCTTC. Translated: CASSQGLAARSHNEQFF.

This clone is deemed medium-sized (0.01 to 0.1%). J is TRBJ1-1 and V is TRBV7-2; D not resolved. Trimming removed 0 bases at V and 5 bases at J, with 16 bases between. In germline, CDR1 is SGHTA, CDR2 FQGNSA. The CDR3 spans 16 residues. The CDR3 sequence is CASSLAGWVGGTEAFF. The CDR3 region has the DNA TGTGCCAGCAGCTTAGCAGGTTGGGTTGGCGGGACTGAAGCTTTCTTT.

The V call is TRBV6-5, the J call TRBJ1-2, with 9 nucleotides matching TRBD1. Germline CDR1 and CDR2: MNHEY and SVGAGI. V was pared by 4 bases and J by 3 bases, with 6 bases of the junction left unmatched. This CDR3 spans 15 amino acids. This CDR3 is CASSSWTGEYYGYTF. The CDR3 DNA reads TGTGCCAGCAGTTCCTGGACAGGGGAGTACTATGGCTACACCTTC.

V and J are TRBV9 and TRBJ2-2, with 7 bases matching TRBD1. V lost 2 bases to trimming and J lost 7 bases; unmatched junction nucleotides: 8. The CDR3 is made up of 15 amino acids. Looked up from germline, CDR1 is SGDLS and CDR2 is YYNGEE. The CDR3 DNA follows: TGTGCCAGCAGCGTTGACAGGGCAACCGGCGGGGAGCTGTTTTTT. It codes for CASSVDRATGGELFF.

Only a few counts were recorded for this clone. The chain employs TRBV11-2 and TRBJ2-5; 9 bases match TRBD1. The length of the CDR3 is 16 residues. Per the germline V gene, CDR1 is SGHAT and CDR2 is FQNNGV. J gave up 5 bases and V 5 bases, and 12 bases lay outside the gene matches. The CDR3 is CASSTQWGQGGETQYF. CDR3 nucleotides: TGTGCCAGCAGCACTCAGTGGGGACAGGGAGGGGAGACCCAGTACTTC.

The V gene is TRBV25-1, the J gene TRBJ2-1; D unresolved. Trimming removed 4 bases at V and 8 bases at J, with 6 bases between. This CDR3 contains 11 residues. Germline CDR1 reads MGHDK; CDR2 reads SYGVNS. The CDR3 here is CASSAAYEQFF. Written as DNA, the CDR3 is TGTGCCAGCAGTGCGGCTTATGAGCAGTTCTTC.

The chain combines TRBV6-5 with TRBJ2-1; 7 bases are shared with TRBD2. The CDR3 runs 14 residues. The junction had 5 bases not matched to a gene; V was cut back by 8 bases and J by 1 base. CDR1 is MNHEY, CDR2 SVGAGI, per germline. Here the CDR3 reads CASARRESYNEQFF. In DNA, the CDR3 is TGTGCCAGCGCGAGGCGGGAGTCCTACAATGAGCAGTTCTTC.

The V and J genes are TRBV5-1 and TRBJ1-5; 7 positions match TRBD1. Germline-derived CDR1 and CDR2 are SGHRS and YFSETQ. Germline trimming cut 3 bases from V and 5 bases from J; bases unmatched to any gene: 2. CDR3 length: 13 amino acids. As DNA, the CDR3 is TGCGCCAGCAGCTACAGGGGAGATCAGCCCCAGCATTTT. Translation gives CASSYRGDQPQHF.

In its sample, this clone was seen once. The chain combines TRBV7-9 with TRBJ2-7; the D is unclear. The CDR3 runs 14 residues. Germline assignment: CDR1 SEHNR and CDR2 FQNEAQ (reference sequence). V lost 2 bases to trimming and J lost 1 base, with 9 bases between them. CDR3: CASSLSLGSYEQYF. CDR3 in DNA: TGTGCCAGCAGCTTATCACTTGGTTCCTACGAGCAGTACTTC.

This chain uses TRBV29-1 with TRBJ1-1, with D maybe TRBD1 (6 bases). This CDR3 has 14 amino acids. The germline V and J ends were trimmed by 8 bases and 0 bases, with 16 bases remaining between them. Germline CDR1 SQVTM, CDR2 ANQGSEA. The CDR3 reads CSLSRQGLNTEAFF. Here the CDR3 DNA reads TGCAGCCTAAGTCGGCAGGGGTTGAACACTGAAGCTTTCTTT.